Listed below are T cell receptor beta chains from one sample, sequenced in a study of T cells in Graves' hyperthyroidism and ophthalmopathy. TCRdb recomputed calls from the multiplex PCR reads with MiXCR, one row per CDR3 protein. This table holds hundreds of thousands of distinct CDR3 sequences, nearly 45% found once. The sample taken for sequencing was peripheral blood or thyroid tissue (not recorded which). The receptors here all came from an adult man with Graves' disease, either hyperthyroidism or ophthalmopathy (not recorded which). Both conserved end residues are part of each CDR3. A D gene is named only where the DNA matches it firmly. Where a row states a size, it is once, few, many or the class of an expanded clone; other rows omit it.

v_gene,j_gene,len,d_gene,abundance,CDR3aa,CDR3nt
TRBV7-8,TRBJ1-6,14,NA,many,CASSRGGANSPLHF,TGTGCCAGCAGCCGGGGGGGAGCGAATTCACCCCTCCACTTT
TRBV12-3/TRBV12-4,TRBJ1-5,13,NA,many,CASSYRVNQPQHF,TGTGCCAGCAGCTACAGAGTAAATCAGCCCCAGCATTTT
TRBV5-1,TRBJ2-7,16,NA,many,CASSPTTRGDSYEQYF,TGCGCCAGCAGCCCGACGACGAGGGGAGATTCCTACGAGCAGTACTTC
TRBV20-1,TRBJ2-7,14,TRBD2,NA,CSASGPSGSYEQYF,TGCAGTGCTAGCGGGCCTAGCGGGAGTTACGAGCAGTACTTC
TRBV2,TRBJ1-1,13,TRBD1,NA,CASRTGGGFGAFF,TGTGCCAGCAGGACAGGGGGAGGGTTCGGAGCTTTCTTT
TRBV20-1,TRBJ1-5,13,TRBD1,many,CSAGRQGGQPQHF,TGCAGTGCCGGGAGACAGGGCGGTCAGCCCCAGCATTTT
TRBV7-6,TRBJ1-2,14,TRBD1,NA,CASSFRDRGGGYTF,TGTGCCAGCAGCTTCCGGGACAGGGGTGGCGGCTACACCTTC
TRBV2,TRBJ1-5,15,NA,once,CASSSLQGGNQPRHF,TGTGCCAGCAGTTCCCTCCAAGGCGGGAATCAGCCCCGGCATTTT
TRBV10-1,TRBJ2-7,16,NA,NA,CANLRGGGRGSYEQYF,TGCGCCAACCTTCGGGGAGGGGGGCGCGGTTCCTACGAGCAGTACTTC
TRBV6-5,TRBJ1-4,14,TRBD1,many,CASIETGKGEKLFF,TGTGCCAGCATAGAGACAGGGAAGGGCGAAAAACTGTTTTTT
TRBV7-9,TRBJ2-7,15,TRBD1,NA,CASSFRDRDSYEQYF,TGTGCCAGCAGCTTCCGGGACAGGGACTCCTACGAGCAGTACTTC
TRBV9,TRBJ1-1,13,NA,NA,CASSPQQGPEAFF,TGTGCCAGCTCACCACAGCAGGGCCCTGAAGCTTTCTTT
TRBV4-1,TRBJ2-5,15,TRBD1,few,CASSDGTGVQETQYF,TGCGCCAGCAGCGACGGGACAGGGGTACAAGAGACCCAGTACTTC
TRBV20-1,TRBJ2-5,14,NA,few,CSARDSPTKETQYF,TGCAGTGCTAGAGATTCGCCGACCAAGGAGACCCAGTACTTC
TRBV12-3/TRBV12-4,TRBJ1-2,13,NA,few,CASSPGHSYGYTF,TGTGCCAGCAGTCCGGGACATTCCTATGGCTACACCTTC
TRBV10-1,TRBJ2-7,13,TRBD1,many,CASSRQGADEQYF,TGCGCCAGCAGTCGACAGGGGGCGGACGAGCAGTACTTC
TRBV7-8,TRBJ1-1,14,NA,many,CASSLVVGRTEAFF,TGTGCCAGCAGCTTAGTAGTGGGGCGAACTGAAGCTTTCTTT
TRBV7-3,TRBJ2-5,19,TRBD2,NA,CASSSLGLAGGRYQETQYF,TGTGCCAGCAGCTCCCTGGGACTAGCGGGAGGCAGGTACCAAGAGACCCAGTACTTC
TRBV14,TRBJ1-2,14,TRBD1,few,CASSPGGKNYGYTF,TGTGCCAGCTCACCAGGGGGGAAGAACTATGGCTACACCTTC
TRBV10-3,TRBJ1-2,16,TRBD1,NA,CAISGPTGGLDYGYTF,TGTGCCATCAGTGGCCCGACAGGGGGCTTAGACTATGGCTACACCTTC
TRBV29-1,TRBJ1-1,13,TRBD1,many,CSVEGQVGTEAFF,TGCAGCGTTGAGGGACAGGTGGGCACTGAAGCTTTCTTT
TRBV29-1,TRBJ1-4,13,NA,NA,CSVGRAVGEKLFF,TGCAGCGTTGGTAGGGCAGTTGGTGAAAAACTGTTTTTT
TRBV15,TRBJ2-3,16,NA,few,CATSSTGPGPTDTQYF,TGTGCCACCAGCAGTACAGGGCCGGGGCCCACAGATACGCAGTATTTT
TRBV5-1,TRBJ2-1,11,NA,NA,CASGTYNEQFF,TGCGCCAGCGGGACTTACAATGAGCAGTTCTTC
TRBV4-2,TRBJ2-2,14,TRBD1,NA,CASSRDRGFGELFF,TGTGCCAGCAGCCGGGACAGGGGGTTCGGGGAGCTGTTTTTT
TRBV7-9,TRBJ2-5,13,NA,many,CASTAGTDETQYF,TGTGCCAGCACCGCCGGGACGGACGAGACCCAGTACTTC
TRBV10-3,TRBJ2-7,15,TRBD1,NA,CAIGETGGGLYEQYF,TGTGCCATCGGGGAGACAGGGGGAGGGCTCTACGAGCAGTACTTC
TRBV29-1,TRBJ2-5,15,TRBD2,many,CSVETRRGVRKTQYF,TGCAGCGTTGAAACGAGGCGGGGGGTAAGGAAGACCCAGTACTTC
TRBV13,TRBJ2-7,17,NA,NA,CASSPTRKGRHGYEQYF,TGTGCCAGCAGCCCCACTCGGAAGGGCCGACACGGCTACGAGCAGTACTTC
TRBV12-3/TRBV12-4,TRBJ1-3,15,TRBD1,NA,CASSRGTGRGNTIYF,TGTGCCAGCAGTCGCGGGACAGGGCGAGGAAACACCATATATTTT
TRBV20-1,TRBJ2-7,14,NA,NA,CSAVWTASSYEQYF,TGCAGTGCCGTGTGGACAGCTAGCTCCTACGAGCAGTACTTC
TRBV7-9,TRBJ1-1,15,TRBD1,NA,CASLGQGKGITEAFF,TGTGCCAGCCTCGGACAGGGGAAGGGGATTACTGAAGCTTTCTTT
TRBV15,TRBJ1-4,14,NA,NA,CATTYGRPNEKLFF,TGTGCCACCACCTATGGCAGGCCTAATGAAAAACTGTTTTTT
TRBV7-9,TRBJ1-1,16,NA,NA,CASSRRVGAGNTEAFF,TGTGCCAGCAGCCGACGCGTTGGGGCCGGGAACACTGAAGCTTTCTTT
TRBV25-1,TRBJ1-2,13,NA,NA,CASSRSGAWGYTF,TGTGCCAGCAGCCGATCAGGGGCCTGGGGCTACACCTTC
TRBV7-9,TRBJ2-5,15,TRBD2,once,CASSSFRLAGETQYF,TGTGCCAGCAGCTCCTTCCGACTAGCGGGAGAGACCCAGTACTTC
TRBV29-1,TRBJ1-1,17,NA,NA,CSPMVGQAGSVNTEAFF,TGCAGCCCTATGGTAGGGCAGGCAGGGTCGGTGAACACTGAAGCTTTCTTT
TRBV6-5,TRBJ1-4,15,NA,few,CASSYVGTDNEKLFF,TGTGCCAGCAGTTACGTGGGGACGGATAATGAAAAACTGTTTTTT
TRBV7-2,TRBJ2-5,14,NA,few,CASSLDPSVETQYF,TGTGCCAGCAGCTTGGACCCCTCCGTGGAGACCCAGTACTTC
TRBV5-1,TRBJ2-7,14,NA,few,CASSLTGTGLEQYF,TGCGCCAGCAGCTTGACAGGAACGGGGCTCGAGCAGTACTTC
TRBV29-1,TRBJ2-7,13,TRBD1,NA,CSVGTGEGYEQYF,TGCAGCGTAGGGACAGGGGAGGGCTACGAGCAGTACTTC
TRBV7-6,TRBJ2-5,15,NA,many,CASSTTSGAVETQYF,TGTGCCAGCAGCACGACCTCTGGGGCGGTAGAGACCCAGTACTTC
TRBV15,TRBJ2-7,14,NA,once,CATSRRDGTYEQYF,TGTGCCACCAGCAGAAGGGACGGTACCTACGAGCAGTACTTC
TRBV10-3,TRBJ1-4,16,TRBD1,few,CASSPWTGATNEKLFF,TGTGCCAGCAGTCCTTGGACAGGCGCAACTAATGAAAAACTGTTTTTT
TRBV11-2,TRBJ2-5,16,TRBD2,NA,CVSSGTSGSGQETQYF,TGTGTCAGCAGCGGTACTAGCGGGAGTGGCCAAGAGACCCAGTACTTC
TRBV7-8,TRBJ2-6,16,NA,NA,CASSPRTRTGANVLTF,TGTGCCAGCAGCCCTCGGACAAGGACCGGGGCCAACGTCCTGACTTTC
TRBV19,TRBJ2-7,13,TRBD1,NA,CASAGTGQYEQYF,TGTGCCAGTGCCGGGACAGGACAATACGAGCAGTACTTC
TRBV5-1,TRBJ2-5,14,TRBD2,NA,CASSPGASGGAAYF,TGTGCCAGCAGCCCCGGGGCCAGCGGGGGGGCCGCATACTTC
TRBV5-1,TRBJ1-4,12,NA,NA,CATPPRGEKLFF,TGCGCCACCCCCCCCCGGGGCGAAAAACTGTTTTTT
TRBV29-1,TRBJ2-6,16,NA,NA,CSVEVASRTGANVLTF,TGCAGCGTTGAAGTTGCGTCCCGGACTGGGGCCAACGTCCTGACTTTC
TRBV7-7,TRBJ1-4,13,NA,many,CASSLSLDEKLFF,TGTGCTAGCAGCTTGTCGCTTGATGAAAAACTGTTTTTT
TRBV2,TRBJ1-1,15,TRBD1,NA,CASSLVGTGVLEAFF,TGTGCCAGCAGCTTAGTCGGGACAGGGGTCCTTGAAGCTTTCTTT
TRBV7-9,TRBJ1-2,14,TRBD1,NA,CASSIDRGGNGYTF,TGTGCCAGCAGCATCGACAGGGGTGGAAATGGCTACACCTTC
TRBV6-5,TRBJ2-5,13,NA,many,CASSGTGWETQYF,TGTGCCAGCAGTGGTACAGGGTGGGAGACCCAGTACTTC
TRBV9,TRBJ1-4,13,NA,many,CASSQGGREKLFF,TGTGCCAGCAGCCAAGGTGGGAGAGAAAAACTGTTTTTT
TRBV19,TRBJ1-4,15,TRBD1,NA,CASSTQGQGHEKLFF,TGTGCCAGTAGTACACAGGGACAGGGACATGAAAAACTGTTTTTT